These 22 T cell receptor beta chains share one sample of origin, sequenced in a study of blood T cell repertoires in COVID-19. Sequencing used immunoSEQ multiplex PCR; TCRdb keeps in-frame clones, though not all of them. The data contain 95,000 to 110,000 clones, approximately 88% of them seen just once; the ten biggest clones take up 3% to 4.5%. Sequenced material: peripheral blood. The origin of the receptors is a woman between 55 and 75 years old with acute or convalescent COVID-19.

This sequence joins TRBV14 and TRBJ1-6, with D unclear. The germline gives CDR1 SGHDN, CDR2 FVKESK. The CDR3 length is 13 residues. Trimming shortened V by 0 bases and J by 6 bases, and 3 bases separated the two germline ends. The CDR3 is CASSQESNSPLHF. In nucleotides, the CDR3 is TGTGCCAGCAGCCAAGAGAGTAATTCACCCCTCCACTTT. Based on the CDR3 plus reference TRBV14 and TRBJ1-6, the full variable domain is EAGVTQFPSHSVIEKGQTVTLRCDPISGHDNLYWYRRVMGKEIKFLLHFVKESKQDESGMPNNRFLAERTGGTYSTLKVQPAELEDSGVYFCASSQESNSPLHFGNGTRLTVT.

The gene calls are TRBV5-4 and TRBJ2-5; TRBD2 might be the D (6 bases). This CDR3 comprises 13 residues. CDR1 and CDR2 from the germline V gene are SGHNT and YYREEE (reference sequence). Trimming took off 2 bases at V and 5 bases at J, with 10 bases between the two ends. CDR3 nucleotides: TGTGCCAGCAGCTTTCCGGGAGTTGAGACCCAGTACTTC. The encoded protein is CASSFPGVETQYF.

This chain joins TRBV10-1 and TRBJ1-2; D uncertain. Germline CDR1 WNHNN, CDR2 SYGVQD (reference sequence). The CDR3 consists of 13 residues. Trimming removed 2 bases from V and 4 bases from J, with 8 bases in between. The CDR3 sequence: CASSENPIYGYTF. CDR3 in DNA: TGCGCCAGCAGTGAGAATCCTATCTATGGCTACACCTTC.

This chain connects TRBV27 to TRBJ2-5, with D hard to call. CDR1 and CDR2 (germline): MNHEY, SMNVEV (reference sequence). This CDR3 is 13 amino acids long. The V and J ends lost 2 bases and 5 bases respectively, with 9 bases between them. The CDR3 DNA reads as TGTGCCAGCAGTTTAGGAGTTTATGAGACCCAGTACTTC. It yields the protein CASSLGVYETQYF.

The table lists this clone with a count of one. The rearrangement uses TRBV19 and TRBJ1-2, with TRBD1 identical over 8 bases. Germline V gives CDR1 LNHDA, CDR2 SQIVND (reference sequence). The CDR3 has 15 residues. Trimming cost V 6 bases and J 4 bases; bases outside gene matches: 10. The DNA for the CDR3 is TGTGCCAGTAGCCCGTTACAGGGGGTTGGCTATGGCTACACCTTC. This gives the protein CASSPLQGVGYGYTF. The whole variable domain, remainder taken from reference TRBV19 and TRBJ1-2, is DGGITQSPKYLFRKEGQNVTLSCEQNLNHDAMYWYRQDPGQGLRLIYYSQIVNDFQKGDIAEGYSVSREKKESFPLTVTSAQKNPTAFYLCASSPLQGVGYGYTFGSGTRLTVV.

J is TRBJ1-1 and V is TRBV27; D ambiguous. The germline V and J ends were trimmed by 4 bases and 0 bases, with 9 bases remaining between them. From germline, CDR1 is MNHEY and CDR2 SMNVEV (reference sequence). The CDR3 contains 14 residues. CDR3 coding DNA: TGTGCCAGCAGTTCGTTAGGAGTGAACACTGAAGCTTTCTTT. This sequence encodes CASSSLGVNTEAFF.

The rearrangement uses TRBV5-1 and TRBJ2-1; TRBD2 matches 13 bases. The ends lost 2 bases at V and 4 bases at J; junction bases unmatched: 6. The germline V gene encodes CDR1 SGHRS and CDR2 YFSETQ. The CDR3 length is 17 residues. CDR3 in amino acids: CASSFQGLAGRYNEQFF. The CDR3 DNA is TGCGCCAGCAGCTTCCAGGGACTAGCGGGGCGGTACAATGAGCAGTTCTTC. The full variable domain, rest sourced from reference TRBV5-1 and TRBJ2-1, is KAGVTQTPRYLIKTRGQQVTLSCSPISGHRSVSWYQQTPGQGLQFLFEYFSETQRNKGNFPGRFSGRQFSNSRSEMNVSTLELGDSALYLCASSFQGLAGRYNEQFFGPGTRLTVL.

The V call is TRBV5-1, the J call TRBJ2-1, with TRBD1 matching 9 bases. With 1 base clipped from V and 3 bases from J, the junction kept 11 bases outside the gene matches. The germline CDR1 and CDR2 sequences are SGHRS and YFSETQ. There are 18 residues in the CDR3. The CDR3: CASSLMNPQGAFYNEQFF. The CDR3 coding sequence is TGCGCCAGCAGCTTGATGAACCCACAGGGGGCTTTCTACAATGAGCAGTTCTTC.

The rearrangement uses TRBV19 and TRBJ1-2; D unclear. V lost 1 base to trimming and J lost 5 bases, with 5 bases between them. CDR3 length: 12 residues. Germline V gene data show CDR1 as LNHDA and CDR2 as SQIVND (reference sequence). The CDR3 DNA reads TGTGCCAGTAGTATAGGGAGATATGGCTACACCTTC. Amino acid sequence: CASSIGRYGYTF.

The rearrangement uses TRBV2 and TRBJ1-2; D is possibly TRBD1 (5 bases). Trimming took 6 bases from V and 0 from J, leaving 11 bases between them. The germline V gene has CDR1 SNHLY and CDR2 FYNNEI. The CDR3 extends over 14 amino acids. Here the CDR3 DNA reads TGTGCCAGCAGAGCGGGACGGCCTAACTATGGCTACACCTTC. This translates into CASRAGRPNYGYTF. The variable domain in full, completed from reference TRBV2 and TRBJ1-2, reads EPEVTQTPSHQVTQMGQEVILRCVPISNHLYFYWYRQILGQKVEFLVSFYNNEISEKSEIFDDQFSVERPDGSNFTLKIRSTKLEDSAMYFCASRAGRPNYGYTFGSGTRLTVV.

In this sample, this clone turned up once. V is TRBV5-1 and J is TRBJ2-7; 11 bases are a match to TRBD2. The V gene end was trimmed by 2 bases and the J gene end by 3 bases; junction bases not matched to a gene: 4. The CDR3 loop spans 15 amino acids. Germline lookup yields CDR1 SGHRS and CDR2 YFSETQ. As DNA, the CDR3 is TGCGCCAGCAGCTTAGGGACTAGCGGAATCTACGAGCAGTACTTC. This gives the protein CASSLGTSGIYEQYF.

This rearrangement joins TRBV7-2 to TRBJ2-3; TRBD2 matches 7 bases. Losses at the gene ends were 1 base for V and 7 bases for J; bases not matched to a gene: 8. Germline assignment: CDR1 SGHTA and CDR2 FQGNSA. The CDR3 totals 15 residues. The CDR3 DNA is TGTGCCAGCAGCTTAGTGTCTAGCGGTTCCCATACGCAGTATTTT. The encoded protein is CASSLVSSGSHTQYF.

The V and J genes are TRBV28 and TRBJ2-1, with 12 bases that match TRBD2. The CDR3 runs to 16 residues. The V segment lost 7 bases and the J segment 7 bases; nucleotides outside the gene matches: 11. Germline loops: CDR1 MDHEN, CDR2 SYDVKM. The CDR3 sequence: CASTKTGTSGLNEQFF. DNA of the CDR3: TGTGCCAGCACTAAAACCGGGACTAGCGGGCTGAATGAGCAGTTCTTC.

This clone occurred a few times. The chain uses TRBV10-3 and TRBJ1-3, with a possible D match to TRBD1 (5 bases). The CDR3 sequence is 15 residues long. CDR1 is ENHRY and CDR2 is SYGVKD in the germline V gene. V dropped 5 bases and J dropped 0 bases, with 11 bases sitting between them. This CDR3 reads CAISTGASSGNTIYF. DNA of the CDR3: TGTGCCATCAGTACAGGTGCCAGCTCTGGAAACACCATATATTTT.

This clone was observed a single time. The gene calls are TRBV27 and TRBJ2-2; possible D gene TRBD2, 6 bases. Looked up from germline, CDR1 is MNHEY and CDR2 is SMNVEV (reference sequence). V shed 6 bases and J shed 5 bases, with 10 bases lying between them. The CDR3 is 13 residues long. In DNA, the CDR3 is TGTGCCAGCAGAAGGAGCGGGACCGGGGAGCTGTTTTTT. Translated, it gives CASRRSGTGELFF.

This clone showed up just a few times. The chain employs TRBV30 and TRBJ1-5; 8 nucleotides match TRBD1. This CDR3 contains 15 residues. V lost 2 bases to trimming and J lost 5 bases; unmatched junction nucleotides: 8. CDR1 is GTSNPN and CDR2 is SVGIG in the germline V gene (reference sequence). CDR3 bases: TGTGCCTGGAGTCTATCCGGACAGGGAGATCAGCCCCAGCATTTT. This translates into CAWSLSGQGDQPQHF.

The chain recombines TRBV20-1 with TRBJ2-7; 12 bases are shared with TRBD2. Germline CDR1 DFQATT, CDR2 SNEGSKA (reference sequence). The ends lost 3 bases at V and 1 base at J; junction bases unmatched: 13. The CDR3 covers 18 residues. The CDR3 loop is CSASYGGTSGRLSYEQYF. The CDR3 nucleotides are TGCAGTGCTAGTTATGGAGGGACTAGCGGGCGTTTATCCTACGAGCAGTACTTC.

CDR3 protein: CASGNSGLAGGLYNEQFF. As DNA, the CDR3 is TGTGCCAGCGGTAACTCCGGACTAGCGGGAGGTCTCTACAATGAGCAGTTCTTC. J is TRBJ2-1 and V is TRBV3-1 (or the pseudogene TRBV3-2); 14 positions agree with TRBD2. Germline V gene lookup returns CDR1 LGHDT and CDR2 YNNKEL (reference sequence). V shed 8 bases, J shed 3 bases, and the junction held 12 bases outside the gene matches. CDR3 length: 18 amino acids.

The rearrangement uses TRBV9 and TRBJ1-6; the D is unclear. The CDR3 consists of 14 residues. V was trimmed by 4 bases and J by 6 bases, leaving 11 bases between them. Germline V gene data show CDR1 as SGDLS and CDR2 as YYNGEE. The chain's CDR3 is CASSSRHSNSPLHF. The CDR3 DNA reads TGTGCCAGCAGCTCACGACACAGTAATTCACCCCTCCACTTT.

For this clone: Other DNA sequences of this sample code for an identical CDR3. The chain links TRBV10-3 to TRBJ1-2, with 7 nucleotides matching TRBD1. CDR1 and CDR2 (germline): ENHRY, SYGVKD. J lost 5 bases, V lost 0 bases, and 3 bases had no gene match. The CDR3 sequence is 14 residues long. The CDR3 is CAISESRTGYGYTF. The CDR3 bases are TGTGCCATCAGTGAGTCTAGGACAGGTTATGGCTACACCTTC.

J is TRBJ1-2 and V is TRBV9; perhaps TRBD1 as D (6 bases). CDR1 SGDLS and CDR2 YYNGEE come from the germline V gene. The CDR3 runs 16 residues. The germline V and J ends were trimmed by 3 bases and 4 bases, with 19 bases remaining between them. CDR3 residues: CASSAPRDRISYGYTF. As DNA, the CDR3 is TGTGCCAGCAGCGCACCTCGAGACAGGATCAGCTATGGCTACACCTTC.

The chain has TRBV11-2 and TRBJ2-7; no firm D call. The CDR3 loop spans 14 amino acids. Trimming shortened V by 4 bases and J by 6 bases, and 16 bases separated the two germline ends. Per the germline V gene, CDR1 is SGHAT and CDR2 is FQNNGV. The CDR3 nucleotides read TGTGCCAGCAGCTCGTCCCCCTTGGTAGTCGAGCAGTACGTC. This sequence encodes CASSSSPLVVEQYV.